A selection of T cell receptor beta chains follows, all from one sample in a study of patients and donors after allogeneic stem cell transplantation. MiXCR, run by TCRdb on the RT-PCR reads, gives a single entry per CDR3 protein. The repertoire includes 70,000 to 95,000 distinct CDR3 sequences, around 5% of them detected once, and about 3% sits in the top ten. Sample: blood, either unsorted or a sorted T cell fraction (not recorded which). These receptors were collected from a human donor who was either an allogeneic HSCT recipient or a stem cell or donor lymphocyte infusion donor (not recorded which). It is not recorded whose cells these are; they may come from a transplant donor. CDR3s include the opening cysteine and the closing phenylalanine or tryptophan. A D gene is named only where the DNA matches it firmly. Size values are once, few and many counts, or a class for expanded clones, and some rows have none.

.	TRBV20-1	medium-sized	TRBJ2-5	CSARDFASVQTQYF	TGCAGTGCTAGAGATTTCGCTAGCGTGCAGACCCAGTACTTC
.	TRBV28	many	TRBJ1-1	CASSFSHRKNTEAFF	TGTGCCAGCAGTTTTAGCCACAGGAAGAACACTGAAGCTTTCTTT
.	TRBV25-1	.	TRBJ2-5	CASSGHRGEWGTQYF	TGTGCCAGCAGTGGCCATCGCGGGGAGTGGGGGACCCAGTACTTC
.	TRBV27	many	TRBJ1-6	CASSPSGGGRNSPLHF	TGTGCCAGCAGTCCCTCCGGGGGGGGTCGGAATTCACCCCTCCACTTT
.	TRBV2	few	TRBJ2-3	CASSEYTDTQYF	TGTGCCAGCAGTGAGTACACAGATACGCAGTATTTT
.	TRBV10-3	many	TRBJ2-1	CAISVFDNEQFF	TGTGCCATCAGTGTTTTTGACAATGAGCAGTTCTTC
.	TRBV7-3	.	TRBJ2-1	CASSPRPQAEQFF	TGTGCCAGCAGCCCCCGACCTCAGGCCGAGCAGTTCTTC
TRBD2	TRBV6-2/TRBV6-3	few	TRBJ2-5	CASSRLAHEGTQYF	TGTGCCAGCAGTCGACTAGCGCACGAAGGGACCCAGTACTTC
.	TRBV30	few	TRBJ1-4	CAWSSFRSGDSEKLFF	TGTGCCTGGAGTAGCTTTCGGTCTGGAGACTCCGAAAAACTGTTTTTT
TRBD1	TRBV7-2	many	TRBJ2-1	CASSLSAGGPPYNEQFF	TGTGCCAGCAGCTTATCAGCAGGGGGCCCCCCCTACAATGAGCAGTTCTTC
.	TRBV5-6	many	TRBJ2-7	CARSNYEQYF	TGTGCCAGAAGCAACTACGAGCAGTACTTC
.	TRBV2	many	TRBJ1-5	CASSAGDTSNQPQHF	TGTGCCAGCAGTGCTGGAGATACTAGCAATCAGCCCCAGCATTTT
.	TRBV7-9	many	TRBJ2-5	CASSLSGIETQYF	TGTGCCAGCAGCTTAAGTGGGATAGAGACCCAGTACTTC
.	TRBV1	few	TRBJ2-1	CTSSPSPGQGDNEQFF	TGCACCAGCAGCCCCTCTCCGGGACAGGGGGACAATGAGCAGTTCTTC
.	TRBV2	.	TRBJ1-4	CASRAQGIANEKLFF	TGTGCCAGCAGGGCTCAGGGGATAGCTAATGAAAAACTGTTTTTT
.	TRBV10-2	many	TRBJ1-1	CASSVGREAFF	TGCGCCAGCAGTGTAGGTCGTGAAGCTTTCTTT
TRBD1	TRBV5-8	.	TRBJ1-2	CASSSERQGMVGYTF	TGTGCCAGCAGCTCCGAGAGACAGGGAATGGTGGGCTACACCTTC
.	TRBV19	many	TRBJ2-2	CASSLGKRGTGELFF	TGTGCCAGTAGCTTGGGGAAGAGGGGCACCGGGGAGCTGTTTTTT
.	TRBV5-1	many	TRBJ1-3	CASSLEGYGNTIYF	TGCGCCAGCAGCTTGGAGGGGTACGGAAACACCATATATTTT
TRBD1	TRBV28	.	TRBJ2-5	CASRPGQVGETQYF	TGTGCCAGCAGACCAGGACAGGTCGGTGAGACCCAGTACTTC
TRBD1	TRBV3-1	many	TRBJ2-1	CASSQRQGRNEQFF	TGTGCCAGCAGCCAAAGACAGGGGAGGAATGAGCAGTTCTTC
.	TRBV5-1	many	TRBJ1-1	CASSSEQGNTEAFF	TGCGCCAGCAGCTCGGAGCAGGGGAACACTGAAGCTTTCTTT
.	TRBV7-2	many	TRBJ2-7	CASSFSPTYEQYF	TGTGCCAGCAGCTTTAGCCCGACCTACGAGCAGTACTTC
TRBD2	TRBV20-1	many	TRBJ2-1	CSARGRTSFGEQFF	TGCAGTGCTAGAGGGAGGACTAGCTTCGGGGAGCAGTTCTTC